These T cell receptor beta chains were read from a single sample in a study of control samples from healthy donors and cancer patients. The table came from immunoSEQ multiplex PCR; TCRdb's copy has only in-frame clones and leaves some out. The sample holds over 100,000 clones, approximately 90% seen once. The material sequenced was blood. Every receptor here comes from a human donor in good health. The donor label of this sample is uncertain. Both conserved end residues are part of each CDR3. Fields, in order: V gene, clone size, J gene, D gene, CDR3 protein, CDR3 DNA. A D gene is named only where the DNA matches it firmly. The size entry is marked missing in some rows and otherwise reads once, few, many or a size class.

TRBV10-1,.,TRBJ2-2,.,CATSGTPNTGELFF,TGCGCCACCTCCGGGACACCGAACACCGGGGAGCTGTTTTTT
TRBV12-5,.,TRBJ1-1,.,CASGLVLGAVTEAFF,TGTGCTAGTGGTTTGGTCCTCGGGGCCGTTACTGAAGCTTTCTTT
TRBV7-9,.,TRBJ1-1,TRBD1,CASSSSGQGIEAFF,TGTGCCAGCAGCTCCTCGGGACAGGGAATTGAAGCTTTCTTT
TRBV18,.,TRBJ1-1,.,CASSSGPEAFF,TGTGCCAGCTCATCGGGGCCCGAAGCTTTCTTT
TRBV6-1,.,TRBJ2-7,.,CASSEADRYYEQYF,TGTGCCAGCAGTGAAGCCGACAGGTACTACGAGCAGTACTTC
TRBV7-6,.,TRBJ1-2,TRBD1,CASSTITGGVSEGYTF,TGTGCCAGCAGCACCATAACAGGGGGCGTCTCGGAAGGCTACACCTTC
TRBV12-2,once,TRBJ1-2,.,CASRRTFGVTNYGYTF,TGTGCAAGTCGCCGGACCTTCGGGGTAACTAACTATGGCTACACCTTC
TRBV12-3/TRBV12-4,few,TRBJ1-1,.,CASSLARWGEAFF,TGTGCCAGCAGTTTAGCGCGATGGGGTGAAGCTTTCTTT
TRBV19,once,TRBJ1-3,.,CASRKEKGAGNTIYF,TGTGCCAGTAGGAAAGAGAAGGGAGCTGGAAACACCATATATTTT
TRBV9,.,TRBJ1-4,.,CASSVNSEINEKLFF,TGTGCCAGCAGCGTAAATTCAGAGATTAATGAAAAACTGTTTTTT
TRBV9,.,TRBJ2-3,TRBD1,CASSGTGTGGVTDTQYF,TGTGCCAGCAGTGGAACTGGGACAGGGGGAGTTACAGATACGCAGTATTTT
TRBV2,.,TRBJ1-5,TRBD1,CASSDRVRDQPQHF,TGTGCCAGCAGCGACAGGGTAAGGGATCAGCCCCAGCATTTT
TRBV4-1,.,TRBJ1-2,TRBD1,CASSHPGAGGSGYTF,TGCGCCAGCAGCCACCCCGGTGCAGGGGGCTCTGGCTACACCTTC
TRBV4-1,once,TRBJ2-7,TRBD1,CASSRAPDRGGYEQYF,TGCGCCAGCAGCCGGGCTCCGGACAGGGGAGGGTACGAGCAGTACTTC
TRBV2,.,TRBJ2-5,.,CASLKSQGRETQYF,TGTGCCAGCCTCAAGTCACAGGGTAGAGAGACCCAGTACTTC
TRBV6-2/TRBV6-3,.,TRBJ1-5,.,CASSYSTNNQPQHF,TGTGCCAGCAGTTACTCGACAAATAATCAGCCCCAGCATTTT
TRBV7-2,.,TRBJ2-7,TRBD2,CASSLASGGHSSYEQYF,TGTGCCAGCAGCTTAGCTAGCGGGGGGCATAGCTCCTACGAGCAGTACTTC
TRBV30,.,TRBJ1-5,.,CAWSVLARNQPQHF,TGTGCCTGGAGTGTACTGGCCCGAAATCAGCCCCAGCATTTT
TRBV4-1,.,TRBJ2-6,.,CASSQVKGAGANVLTF,TGCGCCAGCAGCCAAGTCAAAGGGGCTGGGGCCAACGTCCTGACTTTC
TRBV6-4,many,TRBJ1-2,.,CASSDSDLAGYTF,TGTGCCAGCAGTGACTCGGACCTGGCCGGCTACACCTTC
TRBV9,once,TRBJ1-1,.,CASSVGGATEAFF,TGTGCCAGCAGCGTAGGGGGGGCGACTGAAGCTTTCTTT
TRBV7-8,.,TRBJ2-5,TRBD2,CASSLRSGGASRETQYF,TGTGCCAGCAGCTTACGTAGCGGGGGGGCCTCCCGAGAGACCCAGTACTTC
TRBV5-1,.,TRBJ1-1,.,CASSLAHGRNTEAFF,TGCGCCAGCAGCTTGGCCCACGGGAGGAACACTGAAGCTTTCTTT
TRBV3-1/TRBV3-2,.,TRBJ1-2,.,CASGTGYGYTF,TGTGCCAGCGGGACGGGTTATGGCTACACCTTC
TRBV14,.,TRBJ2-3,.,CASSPISLMGDTQYF,TGTGCCAGCAGCCCCATATCGCTGATGGGAGATACGCAGTATTTT
TRBV6-5,.,TRBJ2-1,.,CASSLRQTSYNEQFF,TGTGCCAGCAGCCTTCGACAGACTTCCTACAATGAGCAGTTCTTC
TRBV4-1,.,TRBJ1-2,.,CASSQDQRQNYGYTF,TGCGCCAGCAGCCAAGATCAGCGACAGAACTATGGCTACACCTTC
TRBV29-1,.,TRBJ1-2,TRBD1,CSVEGQGMSGYTF,TGCAGCGTAGAAGGACAGGGGATGTCTGGCTACACCTTC
TRBV5-4,.,TRBJ2-2,TRBD1,CASSPADRVATGELFF,TGTGCCAGCAGCCCGGCGGACAGGGTGGCCACCGGGGAGCTGTTTTTT
TRBV15,.,TRBJ1-5,.,CATSRDKGYNQPQHF,TGTGCCACCAGCAGAGATAAAGGGTACAATCAGCCCCAGCATTTT
TRBV3-1/TRBV3-2,.,TRBJ2-7,.,CASSQDPLYEQYF,TGTGCCAGCAGCCAAGATCCCCTTTACGAGCAGTACTTC
TRBV30,.,TRBJ1-5,.,CAWSGPQGYSNQPQHF,TGTGCCTGGAGTGGGCCCCAAGGTTATAGCAATCAGCCCCAGCATTTT
TRBV21-1,once,TRBJ1-5,.,CASSTDRGEGDSNQPQHF,TGTGCCAGCAGCACTGACAGGGGAGAAGGAGACAGCAATCAGCCCCAGCATTTT
TRBV29-1,.,TRBJ1-1,.,CSVTGVPEAFF,TGCAGCGTGACGGGAGTACCTGAAGCTTTCTTT
TRBV7-8,.,TRBJ1-4,TRBD1,CASSFGTVNEKLFF,TGTGCCAGCAGCTTCGGGACAGTAAATGAAAAACTGTTTTTT
TRBV14,.,TRBJ1-1,.,CASSPAELGTFF,TGTGCCAGCAGCCCCGCGGAACTTGGGACTTTCTTT
TRBV11-2,.,TRBJ2-7,TRBD1,CASSFSGTAYEQYF,TGTGCCAGCAGCTTTTCCGGGACAGCCTACGAGCAGTACTTC
TRBV20-1,.,TRBJ2-3,TRBD2,CSASTPSGGFTDTQYF,TGCAGTGCTAGTACCCCTAGCGGGGGGTTCACAGATACGCAGTATTTT
TRBV9,.,TRBJ1-5,TRBD1,CASSAGTGSNQPQHF,TGTGCCAGCAGCGCTGGGACAGGGTCCAATCAGCCCCAGCATTTT
TRBV7-9,.,TRBJ1-1,.,CASSLSFPVDEAFF,TGTGCCAGCAGCTTATCGTTCCCAGTCGATGAAGCTTTCTTT
TRBV30,once,TRBJ1-4,.,CAWSVKGDGEKLFF,TGTGCCTGGAGTGTAAAGGGTGACGGTGAAAAACTGTTTTTT
TRBV9,.,TRBJ2-6,.,CASRQGSGANVLTF,TGTGCCAGCAGACAGGGCTCTGGGGCCAACGTCCTGACTTTC
TRBV7-6,.,TRBJ2-1,TRBD2,CASSLASGPNNEQFF,TGTGCCAGCAGCTTAGCTAGCGGGCCCAACAATGAGCAGTTCTTC
TRBV7-9,.,TRBJ1-4,.,CASSLGVSTATNEKLFF,TGTGCCAGCAGCTTAGGTGTCAGTACCGCAACTAATGAAAAACTGTTTTTT
TRBV10-3,.,TRBJ2-1,.,CATGGKTTNEQFF,TGTGCCACCGGTGGGAAAACTACGAATGAGCAGTTCTTC
TRBV30,.,TRBJ2-5,.,CAWSRGAAQETQYF,TGTGCCTGGAGTAGGGGGGCGGCACAAGAGACCCAGTACTTC
TRBV30,.,TRBJ1-1,.,CAWSSLVNTEAFF,TGTGCCTGGAGTTCCTTAGTGAACACTGAAGCTTTCTTT
TRBV6-5,.,TRBJ2-1,TRBD1,CASIRTGGMGEQFF,TGTGCCAGCATTAGGACAGGGGGCATGGGTGAGCAGTTCTTC
TRBV7-9,.,TRBJ2-5,.,CASSSEETQYF,TGTGCCAGCAGCTCCGAGGAGACCCAGTACTTC
TRBV5-1,.,TRBJ2-5,.,CASSLGRQAQETQYF,TGCGCCAGCAGCTTGGGACGACAGGCCCAAGAGACCCAGTACTTC
TRBV5-1,once,TRBJ1-2,.,CASSPGGLNYGYTF,TGCGCCAGCAGCCCGGGTGGGCTAAACTATGGCTACACCTTC
TRBV3-1/TRBV3-2,.,TRBJ2-2,.,CASSQAVGAGELFF,TGTGCCAGCAGCCAAGCTGTAGGCGCCGGGGAGCTGTTTTTT
TRBV9,.,TRBJ2-6,TRBD2,CASSVLAGSGANVLTF,TGTGCCAGCAGCGTCCTAGCGGGATCTGGGGCCAACGTCCTGACTTTC
TRBV11-2,.,TRBJ2-3,.,CASSLDGPLDTQYF,TGTGCCAGCAGCTTAGATGGGCCACTGGATACGCAGTATTTT
TRBV28,.,TRBJ2-5,TRBD2,CASQGGLAGVQETQYF,TGTGCCAGCCAAGGGGGACTAGCGGGGGTTCAAGAGACCCAGTACTTC